A single count supports the clone carrying this T cell receptor (beta chain). The sample belongs to a study of blood T cell repertoires in COVID-19. Study overall: Acute-phase and convalescent COVID-19 samples originated in the United States, Italy and Spain.

Using immunoSEQ multiplex PCR, the repertoire was profiled, and TCRdb retains in-frame clones only, with some absent. The sample has 150,000 or so clones; 79% are singletons. Germline values: CDR1 MDHEN, CDR2 SYDVKM. CDR3 length: 13 residues. V gave up 7 bases and J gave up 0 bases, with 9 bases separating them. J is TRBJ1-2 and V is TRBV28, with D possibly matching TRBD1 (5 bases). The sample taken for sequencing was peripheral blood. This TCR was sampled from a woman in her sixties or seventies with COVID-19, enrolled during active disease. This CDR3 reads CASTLGANYGYTF. CDR3 sequence (DNA): TGTGCCAGCACCTTAGGGGCTAACTATGGCTACACCTTC.